This TCR beta chain was observed in a study of OX40 agonist ivuxolimab in advanced cancers. This CDR3 comprises 15 residues. Trimming cost V 5 bases and J 5 bases; bases outside gene matches: 8. Looked up from germline, CDR1 is MDHEN and CDR2 is SYDVKM. The table came from immunoSEQ multiplex PCR; TCRdb's copy has only in-frame clones and leaves some out. The repertoire consists of 100,000 or so clones, with approximately 86% occurring once and the leading ten covering 0.7% to 0.95%. This TCR derives from an adult with an advanced solid tumor such as melanoma, head and neck, liver or kidney cancer. This sequence joins TRBV28 and TRBJ1-4; 7 bases agree with TRBD1. The material sequenced was CD4+ or CD8+ T cells sorted from blood, taken in a trial of the OX40 agonist ivuxolimab. Written as DNA, the CDR3 is TGTGCCAGCAGTCCGCCGGGACAGCTGAATGAAAAACTGTTTTTT. It specifies CASSPPGQLNEKLFF.